Listed below are T cell receptor beta chains from one sample, sequenced in a study of read filtering for tumor transcriptome and immune sequencing. TCRdb re-derived calls from the reads in MiXCR, one entry per CDR3 protein. The sample records 100,000 to 150,000 distinct CDR3 sequences, about an eighth being singletons. The specimen was a population of CD138-negative cells sorted from bone marrow. The receptors come from a donor at least 40 years old with multiple myeloma. The CDR3 runs from the conserved cysteine through the conserved F or W. Each record gives: V gene, J gene, clone size, CDR3 protein. A row's size may be missing; if present it is once, few, many or a size class.

TRBV4-2,TRBJ2-7,many,CASSEEQDRSNSYEQYF
TRBV20-1,TRBJ1-1,many,CSARGVGRVGDTEAFF
TRBV19,TRBJ2-1,many,CASSTYRGSNEQFF
TRBV2,TRBJ1-1,many,CASSLTPQGTGGTEAFF
TRBV19,TRBJ1-5,few,CASYSGTGAQPQHF
TRBV28,TRBJ1-1,many,CASSPGTGYTEAFF
TRBV7-9,TRBJ2-1,NA,CASSPGSSRYNEQFF
TRBV20-1,TRBJ2-7,many,CSARTSGVYEQYF
TRBV2,TRBJ2-1,many,CASSPGLSLAGEQFF
TRBV29-1,TRBJ2-5,many,CSVPTSPPGTQYF
TRBV7-9,TRBJ2-2,many,CASSLDGRGTGELFF
TRBV4-1,TRBJ2-1,many,CASSQAVTSGRSNEQFF
TRBV7-3,TRBJ2-1,many,CASSLGGTSASNEQFF
TRBV28,TRBJ2-7,few,CASSLVERQKGYEQYF
TRBV18,TRBJ2-1,many,CASSPKLGLASYDEQFF
TRBV7-9,TRBJ2-7,few,CASRRIEPYEQYF
TRBV7-9,TRBJ2-1,many,CASERTISYNEQFF
TRBV4-2,TRBJ2-7,many,CASSQDGSGRANEQYF
TRBV27,TRBJ2-1,many,CASTSLTSKQFF